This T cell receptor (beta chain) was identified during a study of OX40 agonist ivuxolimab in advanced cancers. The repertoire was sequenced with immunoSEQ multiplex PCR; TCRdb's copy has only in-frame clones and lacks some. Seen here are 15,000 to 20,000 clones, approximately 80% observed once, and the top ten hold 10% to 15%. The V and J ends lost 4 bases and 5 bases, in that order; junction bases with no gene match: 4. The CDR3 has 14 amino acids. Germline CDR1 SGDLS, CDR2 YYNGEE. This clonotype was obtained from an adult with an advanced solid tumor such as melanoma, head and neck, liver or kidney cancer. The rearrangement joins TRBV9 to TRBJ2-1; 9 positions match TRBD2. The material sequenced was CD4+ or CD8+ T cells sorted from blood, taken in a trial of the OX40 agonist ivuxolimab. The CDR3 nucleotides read TGTGCCAGCAGCATCCGCGGGAGGGACAATGAGCAGTTCTTC. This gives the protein CASSIRGRDNEQFF.